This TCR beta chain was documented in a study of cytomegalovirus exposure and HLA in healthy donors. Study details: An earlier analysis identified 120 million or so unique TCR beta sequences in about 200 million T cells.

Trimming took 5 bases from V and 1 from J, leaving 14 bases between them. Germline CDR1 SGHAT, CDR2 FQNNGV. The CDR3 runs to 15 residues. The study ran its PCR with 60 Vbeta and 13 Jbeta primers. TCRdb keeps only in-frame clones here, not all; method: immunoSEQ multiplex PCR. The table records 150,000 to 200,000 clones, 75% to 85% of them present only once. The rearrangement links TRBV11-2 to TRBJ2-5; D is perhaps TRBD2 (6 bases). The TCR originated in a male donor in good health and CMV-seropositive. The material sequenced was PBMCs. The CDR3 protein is CASSPMGLTQETQYF. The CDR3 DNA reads TGTGCCAGCAGCCCCATGGGACTGACCCAAGAGACCCAGTACTTC.